The 6 T cell receptor beta chains in this list originate from one sample, sequenced in a study of cytomegalovirus exposure and HLA in healthy donors. Clones were read by immunoSEQ multiplex PCR, and TCRdb kept only the in-frame ones, dropping some. The sample yields 55,000 to 75,000 clones, 85% to 95% seen once. Sequencing input: PBMCs. The receptors were sampled from a woman between 18 and 30 years old in good health and CMV-seropositive.

This clone came up a few times. The chain combines TRBV6-7 with TRBJ2-5; D is possibly TRBD2 (5 bases). TRBV6-7 is reported as an ORF; its role is uncertain. This CDR3 has 9 residues. Trimming removed 8 bases at V and 12 bases at J, with 10 bases between. The CDR3 loop reads CASGGLKYF. For the CDR3, the DNA is TGTGCCAGCGGCGGACTTAAGTACTTC.

The chain carries TRBV7-2 and TRBJ2-7, with a possible D match to TRBD1 (6 bases). Deletions cut 4 bases from V and 5 bases from J, with 15 bases between. The CDR3 runs to 14 residues. Germline V lookup: CDR1 SGHTA, CDR2 FQGNSA. CDR3 amino acids: CASSWWRQGNEQYF. The CDR3 DNA follows: TGTGCCAGCAGCTGGTGGCGCCAGGGGAACGAGCAGTACTTC. The full variable domain, in which reference TRBV7-2 and TRBJ2-7 provide the parts outside the CDR3, is GAGVSQSPSNKVTEKGKDVELRCDPISGHTALYWYRQSLGQGLEFLIYFQGNSAPDKSGLPSDRFSAERTGGSVSTLTIQRTQQEDSAVYLCASSWWRQGNEQYFGPGTRLTVT.

The chain couples TRBV19 to TRBJ1-5; D uncertain. Germline V gene sequence: CDR1 LNHDA, CDR2 SQIVND (reference sequence). V dropped 2 bases and J dropped 4 bases, with 9 bases sitting between them. The length of the CDR3 is 14 residues. This chain's CDR3 is CASSIQQDNQPQHF. The DNA of the CDR3 is TGTGCCAGTAGTATACAGCAGGATAATCAGCCCCAGCATTTT. Filled out from reference TRBV19 and TRBJ1-5, the complete variable domain reads DGGITQSPKYLFRKEGQNVTLSCEQNLNHDAMYWYRQDPGQGLRLIYYSQIVNDFQKGDIAEGYSVSREKKESFPLTVTSAQKNPTAFYLCASSIQQDNQPQHFGDGTRLSIL.

This rearrangement joins TRBV13 to TRBJ1-2, with 9 bases fitting TRBD1. Germline V CDR1 and CDR2: PRHDT, FYEKMQ (reference sequence). The V gene end was trimmed by 4 bases and the J gene end by 6 bases; junction bases not matched to a gene: 12. There are 16 residues in the CDR3. Written as DNA, the CDR3 is TGTGCCAGCAGCTCCTACGGGACAGGGTTTGGAGATGGCTACACCTTC. Protein sequence: CASSSYGTGFGDGYTF.

The chain uses TRBV18 and TRBJ1-1; D is uncertain. The V gene lost 1 base and the J gene lost 2 bases, with 8 bases spanning the gap. Germline loops: CDR1 KGHSH, CDR2 LQKENI. This CDR3 has 14 residues. CDR3 loop: CASSPQRGNTEAFF. DNA of the CDR3: TGTGCCAGCTCACCACAGCGGGGAAACACTGAAGCTTTCTTT.

This clone was seen once. The rearrangement uses TRBV19 and TRBJ2-7; 7 bases are a match to TRBD1. After removal of 4 bases from V and 1 base from J, the junction contained 4 bases not matched to a gene. Germline CDR1 LNHDA, CDR2 SQIVND (reference sequence). The CDR3 runs 14 residues. The CDR3 here is CASSNRDSSYEQYF. The CDR3 DNA reads as TGTGCCAGTAGTAACCGGGACAGTTCCTACGAGCAGTACTTC.